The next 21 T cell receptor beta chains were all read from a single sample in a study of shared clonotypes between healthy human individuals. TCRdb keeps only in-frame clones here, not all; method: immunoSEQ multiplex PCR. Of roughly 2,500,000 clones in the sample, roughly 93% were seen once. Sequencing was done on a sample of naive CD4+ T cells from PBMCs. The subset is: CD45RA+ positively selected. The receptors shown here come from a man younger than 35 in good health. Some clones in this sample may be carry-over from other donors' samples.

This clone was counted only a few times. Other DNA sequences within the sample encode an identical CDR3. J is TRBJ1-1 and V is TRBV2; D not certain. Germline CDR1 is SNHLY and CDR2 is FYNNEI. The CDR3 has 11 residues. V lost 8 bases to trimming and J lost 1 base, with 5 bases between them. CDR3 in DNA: TGTGCCAGCTCTCCGAACACTGAAGCTTTCTTT. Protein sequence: CASSPNTEAFF.

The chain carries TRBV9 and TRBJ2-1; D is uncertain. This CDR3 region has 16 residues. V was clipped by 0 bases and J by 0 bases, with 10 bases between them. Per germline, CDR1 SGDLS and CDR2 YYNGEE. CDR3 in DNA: TGTGCCAGCAGCGTAGGTGTACCTAGCTCCTACAATGAGCAGTTCTTC. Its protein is CASSVGVPSSYNEQFF.

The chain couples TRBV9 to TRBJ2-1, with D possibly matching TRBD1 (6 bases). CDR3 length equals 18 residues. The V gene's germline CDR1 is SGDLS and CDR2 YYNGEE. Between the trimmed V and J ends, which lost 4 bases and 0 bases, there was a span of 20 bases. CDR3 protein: CASSSAGTRRLSYNEQFF. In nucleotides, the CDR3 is TGTGCCAGCAGCTCAGCTGGGACACGGAGGCTCTCCTACAATGAGCAGTTCTTC. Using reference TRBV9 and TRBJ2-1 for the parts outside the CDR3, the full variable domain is DSGVTQTPKHLITATGQRVTLRCSPRSGDLSVYWYQQSLDQGLQFLIQYYNGEERAKGNILERFSAQQFPDLHSELNLSSLELGDSALYFCASSSAGTRRLSYNEQFFGPGTRLTVL.

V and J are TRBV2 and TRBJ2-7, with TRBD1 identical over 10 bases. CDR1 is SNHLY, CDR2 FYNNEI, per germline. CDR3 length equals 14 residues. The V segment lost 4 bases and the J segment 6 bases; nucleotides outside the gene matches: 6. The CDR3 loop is CASSVGDRGGEQYF. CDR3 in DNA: TGTGCCAGCAGTGTAGGGGACAGGGGAGGCGAGCAGTACTTC.

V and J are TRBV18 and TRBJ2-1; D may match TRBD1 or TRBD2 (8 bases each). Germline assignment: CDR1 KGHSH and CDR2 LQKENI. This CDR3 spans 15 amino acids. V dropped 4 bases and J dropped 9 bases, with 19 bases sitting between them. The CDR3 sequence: CASSRDRSGGGEQFF. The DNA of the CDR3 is TGTGCCAGCTCACGGGACAGGAGCGGGGGAGGTGAGCAGTTCTTC.

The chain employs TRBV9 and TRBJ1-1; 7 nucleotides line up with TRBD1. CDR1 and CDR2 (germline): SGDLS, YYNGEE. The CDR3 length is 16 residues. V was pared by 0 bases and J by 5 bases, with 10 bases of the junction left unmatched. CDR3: CASSVAPQGLGTEAFF. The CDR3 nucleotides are TGTGCCAGCAGCGTAGCCCCACAGGGGCTGGGGACTGAAGCTTTCTTT.

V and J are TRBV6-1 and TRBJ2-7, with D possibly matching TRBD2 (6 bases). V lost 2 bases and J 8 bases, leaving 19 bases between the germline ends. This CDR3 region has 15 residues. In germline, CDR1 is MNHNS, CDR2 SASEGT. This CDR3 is CASSELVGDSYQQYF. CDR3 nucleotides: TGTGCCAGCAGTGAACTAGTGGGGGACTCTTATCAGCAGTACTTC.

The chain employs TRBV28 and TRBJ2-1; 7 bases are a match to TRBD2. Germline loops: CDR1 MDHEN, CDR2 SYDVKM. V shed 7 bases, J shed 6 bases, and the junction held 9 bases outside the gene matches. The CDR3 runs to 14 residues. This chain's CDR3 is CASTTRLARNEQFF. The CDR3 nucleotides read TGTGCCAGCACCACGAGACTAGCCCGCAATGAGCAGTTCTTC.

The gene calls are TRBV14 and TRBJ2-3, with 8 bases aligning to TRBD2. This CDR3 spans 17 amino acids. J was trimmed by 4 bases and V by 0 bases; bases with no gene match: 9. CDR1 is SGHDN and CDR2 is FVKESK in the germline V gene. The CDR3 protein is CASSQDGSGRGSDTQYF. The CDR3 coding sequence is TGTGCCAGCAGCCAAGATGGAAGCGGGAGAGGCTCAGATACGCAGTATTTT.

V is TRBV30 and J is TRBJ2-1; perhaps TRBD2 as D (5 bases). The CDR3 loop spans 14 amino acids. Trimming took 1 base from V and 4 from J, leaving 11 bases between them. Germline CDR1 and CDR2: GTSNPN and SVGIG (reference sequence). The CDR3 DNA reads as TGTGCCTGGAGTGGTGGGAGTCTGTACAATGAGCAGTTCTTC. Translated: CAWSGGSLYNEQFF.

The CDR3: CASSLGLPFKDRRFF. The CDR3 nucleotides are TGTGCCAGCAGCTTGGGGCTACCCTTCAAGGATCGTCGGTTCTTC. This rearrangement joins TRBV11-1 to TRBJ2-1; D perhaps matches TRBD1 (5 bases). V was trimmed by 3 bases and J by 15 bases, leaving 24 bases between them. The CDR3 is 15 residues long. CDR1 is SGHAT and CDR2 is FQDESV in the germline V gene (reference sequence).

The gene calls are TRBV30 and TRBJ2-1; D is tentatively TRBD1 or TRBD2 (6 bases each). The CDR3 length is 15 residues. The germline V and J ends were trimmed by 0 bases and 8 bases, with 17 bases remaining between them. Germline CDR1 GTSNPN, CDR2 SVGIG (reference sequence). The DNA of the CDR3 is TGTGCCTGGAGTGTATCGGGGGCCGGGGGCTATGAGCAGTTCTTC. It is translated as CAWSVSGAGGYEQFF. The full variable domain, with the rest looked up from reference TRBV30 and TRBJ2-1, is SQTIHQWPATLVQPVGSPLSLECTVEGTSNPNLYWYRQAAGRGLQLLFYSVGIGQISSEVPQNLSASRPQDRQFILSSKKLLLSDSGFYLCAWSVSGAGGYEQFFGPGTRLTVL.

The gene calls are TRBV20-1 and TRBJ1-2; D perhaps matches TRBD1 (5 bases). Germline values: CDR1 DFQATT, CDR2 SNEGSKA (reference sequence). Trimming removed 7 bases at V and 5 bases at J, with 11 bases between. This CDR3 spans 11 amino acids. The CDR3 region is CSDRSGYGYTF. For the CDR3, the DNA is TGCAGTGACAGGTCGGGGTATGGCTACACCTTC.

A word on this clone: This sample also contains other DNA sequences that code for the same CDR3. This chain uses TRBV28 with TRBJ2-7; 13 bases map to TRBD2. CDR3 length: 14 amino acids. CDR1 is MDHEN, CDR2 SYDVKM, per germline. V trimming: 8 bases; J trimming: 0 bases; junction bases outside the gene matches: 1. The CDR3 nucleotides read TGTGCCAGCCGGACTAGCGGGAGCTCCTACGAGCAGTACTTC. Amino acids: CASRTSGSSYEQYF. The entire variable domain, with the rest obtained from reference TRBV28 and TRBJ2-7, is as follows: DVKVTQSSRYLVKRTGEKVFLECVQDMDHENMFWYRQDPGLGLRLIYFSYDVKMKEKGDIPEGYSVSREKKERFSLILESASTNQTSMYLCASRTSGSSYEQYFGPGTRLTVT.

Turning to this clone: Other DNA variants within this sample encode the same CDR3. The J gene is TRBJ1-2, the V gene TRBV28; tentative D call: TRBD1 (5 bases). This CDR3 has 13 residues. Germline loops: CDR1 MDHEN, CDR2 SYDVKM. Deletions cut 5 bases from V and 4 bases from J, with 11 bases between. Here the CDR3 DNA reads TGTGCCAGCAGTCCGGCTAGGGGCTATGGCTACACCTTC. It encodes CASSPARGYGYTF.

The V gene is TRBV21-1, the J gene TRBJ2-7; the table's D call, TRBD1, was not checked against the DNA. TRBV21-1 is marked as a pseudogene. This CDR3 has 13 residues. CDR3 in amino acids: CASSKIPRGEQYF. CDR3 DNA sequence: TGTGCCAGCAGCAAAATCCCCAGGGGCGAGCAGTACTTC.

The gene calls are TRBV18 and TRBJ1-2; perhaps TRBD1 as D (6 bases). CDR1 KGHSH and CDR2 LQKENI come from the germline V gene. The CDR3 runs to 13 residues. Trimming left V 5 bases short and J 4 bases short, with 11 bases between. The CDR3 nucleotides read TGTGCCAGCTCAGCAGGGGAAGGCTATGGCTACACCTTC. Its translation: CASSAGEGYGYTF.

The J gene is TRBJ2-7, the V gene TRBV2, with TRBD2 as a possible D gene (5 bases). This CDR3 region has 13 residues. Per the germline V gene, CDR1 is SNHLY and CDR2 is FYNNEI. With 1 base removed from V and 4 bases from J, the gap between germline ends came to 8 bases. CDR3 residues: CASSEVGRYEQYF. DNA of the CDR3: TGTGCCAGCAGTGAAGTGGGGAGATACGAGCAGTACTTC.

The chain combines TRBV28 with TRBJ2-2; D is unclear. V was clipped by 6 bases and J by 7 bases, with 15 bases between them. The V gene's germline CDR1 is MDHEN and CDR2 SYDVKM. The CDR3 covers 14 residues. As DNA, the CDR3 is TGTGCCAGCAGCCGTCCCCCTTTGGGCGGGGAGCTGTTTTTT. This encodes CASSRPPLGGELFF.

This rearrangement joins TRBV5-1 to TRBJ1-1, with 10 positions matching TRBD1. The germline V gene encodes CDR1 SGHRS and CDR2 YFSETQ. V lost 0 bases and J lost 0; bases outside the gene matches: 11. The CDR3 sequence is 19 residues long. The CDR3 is CASSLDLTGGRGLNTEAFF. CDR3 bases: TGCGCCAGCAGCTTGGATCTGACAGGGGGCCGGGGATTGAACACTGAAGCTTTCTTT.

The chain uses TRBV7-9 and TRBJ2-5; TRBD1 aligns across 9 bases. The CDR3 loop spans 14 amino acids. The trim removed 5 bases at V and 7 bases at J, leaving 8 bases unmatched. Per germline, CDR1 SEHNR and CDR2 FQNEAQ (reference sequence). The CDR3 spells CASSPDRGRATQYF. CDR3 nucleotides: TGTGCCAGCAGCCCGGACAGGGGCCGCGCGACCCAGTACTTC.